A single sample is the source of the 32 T cell receptor beta chains below, sequenced in a study of T-cell memory formation after mild COVID-19. TCRdb re-derived calls from the 5' RACE reads in MiXCR, one entry per CDR3 protein. The table has fewer than 110,000 distinct CDR3 sequences, around 15% seen once. Sequencing was done on a sample of PBMCs or a T cell subset sorted from them (not recorded which). Receptors were obtained from a man younger than 35 who had mild COVID-19 (a few samples of this study predate the infection). Cell type and time point are not known.

The chain recombines TRBV7-3 with TRBJ2-1, with 7 bases matching TRBD2. Germline-derived CDR1 and CDR2 are SGHTA and FQGTGA. This CDR3 contains 14 residues. V was pared by 1 base and J by 10 bases, with 7 bases of the junction left unmatched. The CDR3 sequence is CASSLRAGLDEQFF. CDR3 sequence (DNA): TGTGCCAGCAGCTTAAGGGCCGGACTAGACGAGCAGTTCTTC.

This clonotype was seen a few times. CDR3 in amino acids: CASSVVAGGHVEQFF. CDR3 coding DNA: TGTGCCAGCAGCGTAGTTGCGGGGGGGCATGTTGAGCAGTTCTTC. This chain uses TRBV9 with TRBJ2-1; TRBD2 agrees at 9 bases. Trimming removed 0 bases from V and 9 bases from J; junction bases left unmatched: 7. Germline CDR1 reads SGDLS; CDR2 reads YYNGEE. The CDR3 is 15 residues long.

The sample holds a few counts of this clonotype. The junction departs from germline at one end; a sequencing error may be responsible. V is TRBV7-9 and J is TRBJ2-1; 9 bases match TRBD2. Germline CDR1 and CDR2: SEHNR and FQNEAQ (reference sequence). The CDR3 length is 12 residues. CDR3 loop: CASRRVPAGGRF. The CDR3 DNA reads TGTGCCAGCAGAAGAGTCCCAGCGGGGGGCCGATTC.

This clonotype came up a few times. The V call is TRBV29-1, the J call TRBJ1-1; D may be TRBD1 (6 bases). Trimming cost V 4 bases and J 2 bases, with 17 bases left between them. The CDR3 is made up of 15 amino acids. Germline assignment: CDR1 SQVTM and CDR2 ANQGSEA. The CDR3 sequence: CSVVSSQGSNTEAFF. The CDR3 coding sequence is TGCAGCGTTGTGTCCAGCCAGGGGTCTAACACTGAAGCTTTCTTT.

This clonotype has only a few counts. The rearrangement joins TRBV12-3 or TRBV12-4 to TRBJ2-1; possibly TRBD2 for D (5 bases). The CDR3 has 15 amino acids. The V end lost 6 bases, the J end lost 3 bases, and 15 bases lay between the germline ends. This chain's CDR3 is CASRSGGLRYNEQFF. In DNA form, the CDR3 reads TGTGCCAGCAGGTCAGGCGGGCTGCGCTACAATGAGCAGTTCTTC.

This rearrangement joins TRBV6-5 to TRBJ1-2; D not certain. This CDR3 spans 15 amino acids. V lost 3 bases, J lost 2 bases, and 13 bases lay in between. Germline values: CDR1 MNHEY, CDR2 SVGAGI. In nucleotides, the CDR3 is TGTGCCAGCAGTTATGTCTACCCGGGAAACTATGGCTACACCTTC. Translating it yields CASSYVYPGNYGYTF.

This clonotype was seen ten or more times. The gene calls are TRBV4-2 and TRBJ2-7; D might be TRBD1 (5 bases). Germline V gene data show CDR1 as LGHNA and CDR2 as YNFKEQ. CDR3 length: 13 residues. The V gene lost 0 bases and the J gene lost 3 bases, with 6 bases spanning the gap. The CDR3 DNA sequence: TGTGCCAGCAGCCAAGAAGGGGACTACGAGCAGTACTTC. It yields the protein CASSQEGDYEQYF.

This clonotype was observed a handful of times. The rearrangement joins TRBV19 to TRBJ2-1; unclear D gene. The V gene lost 5 bases and the J gene lost 0 bases, with 8 bases spanning the gap. The CDR3 is 14 amino acids. In germline, CDR1 is LNHDA, CDR2 SQIVND (reference sequence). The CDR3 sequence is CASSGLSSYNEQFF. The CDR3 nucleotides are TGTGCCAGTAGTGGTCTAAGCTCCTACAATGAGCAGTTCTTC. The whole variable domain, remainder taken from reference TRBV19 and TRBJ2-1, is DGGITQSPKYLFRKEGQNVTLSCEQNLNHDAMYWYRQDPGQGLRLIYYSQIVNDFQKGDIAEGYSVSREKKESFPLTVTSAQKNPTAFYLCASSGLSSYNEQFFGPGTRLTVL.

This clonotype has more than one count but fewer than ten. The chain carries TRBV4-3 and TRBJ2-3; TRBD2 might be the D (6 bases). V was trimmed by 2 bases and J by 0 bases, leaving 15 bases between them. There are 17 residues in the CDR3. Per germline, CDR1 LGHNA and CDR2 YSLEER. Here the CDR3 reads CASSQPVYGTSTDTQYF. DNA for the CDR3: TGCGCCAGCAGCCAACCGGTTTACGGGACTAGCACAGATACGCAGTATTTT.

This clonotype has only a few counts. The chain joins TRBV12-3 or TRBV12-4 to TRBJ2-3; D gene unclear. V dropped 8 bases and J dropped 5 bases, with 8 bases sitting between them. The CDR3 contains 11 residues. The CDR3 reads CASRIGDTQYF. The DNA of the CDR3 is TGTGCCAGCCGGATTGGAGATACGCAGTATTTT.

The rearrangement uses TRBV4-2 and TRBJ2-2; D is possibly TRBD2 (6 bases). CDR3 length equals 15 residues. Trimming left V 3 bases short and J 6 bases short, with 14 bases between. Germline V gives CDR1 LGHNA, CDR2 YNFKEQ. Written as DNA, the CDR3 is TGTGCCAGCAGCCATGGCGTGCGGGGCGCCGGGGAGCTGTTTTTT. It translates to CASSHGVRGAGELFF.

This chain links TRBV3-1 with TRBJ2-2, with TRBD2 identical over 7 bases. The CDR3 is 15 amino acids. From germline, CDR1 is LGHDT and CDR2 YNNKEL (reference sequence). V gave up 5 bases and J gave up 3 bases; unmatched junction bases: 6. As DNA, the CDR3 is TGTGCCAGCAGCAGCACGGGGGGTTACACCGGGGAGCTGTTTTTT. This sequence encodes CASSSTGGYTGELFF.

The chain has TRBV9 and TRBJ1-1; D not resolved. V gave up 6 bases and J gave up 0 bases, with 6 bases separating them. CDR1 is SGDLS, CDR2 YYNGEE, per germline. This CDR3 spans 12 amino acids. CDR3 amino acids: CASKGVNTEAFF. CDR3 coding DNA: TGTGCCAGCAAAGGTGTGAACACTGAAGCTTTCTTT.

The V call is TRBV4-1, the J call TRBJ1-1; D is undetermined. The CDR3 extends over 14 amino acids. The V gene's germline CDR1 is MGHRA and CDR2 YSYEKL. Trimming cost V 0 bases and J 10 bases, with 15 bases left between them. This CDR3 reads CASSQEGSRLRAFF. CDR3 DNA: TGCGCCAGCAGCCAAGAGGGCTCTCGGCTTCGAGCTTTCTTT.

This clonotype was counted between two and nine times. The chain combines TRBV20-1 with TRBJ2-1, with TRBD1 matching 9 bases. V trimming: 2 bases; J trimming: 5 bases; junction bases outside the gene matches: 1. The CDR3 is made up of 13 amino acids. CDR1 is DFQATT and CDR2 is SNEGSKA in the germline V gene (reference sequence). The CDR3 loop is CSARRQGDNEQFF. The CDR3 coding sequence is TGCAGTGCTAGAAGACAGGGGGACAATGAGCAGTTCTTC.

The chain has TRBV7-6 and TRBJ2-7, with D maybe TRBD1 (6 bases). Trimming left V 6 bases short and J 3 bases short, with 12 bases between. CDR1 and CDR2 from the germline V gene are SGHVS and FNYEAQ. The CDR3 spans 13 residues. Written as DNA, the CDR3 is TGTGCCAGCAGGCAGGGGAGCGACTACGAGCAGTACTTC. This translates into CASRQGSDYEQYF.

This clonotype was seen just once. The chain has TRBV12-3 or TRBV12-4 and TRBJ1-1; D is uncertain. CDR3 length equals 11 residues. Trimming removed 3 bases from V and 8 bases from J, with 7 bases in between. The CDR3 region is CASSLYREAFF. In nucleotides, the CDR3 is TGTGCCAGCAGTTTGTACAGAGAAGCTTTCTTT.

The CDR3, as DNA: TGCAGTGCTCCCAACAGGGAGAAAGGAGCCAAAAACATTCAGTACTTC. The encoded protein is CSAPNREKGAKNIQYF. The chain links TRBV20-1 to TRBJ2-4; tentative D call: TRBD1 (6 bases). V lost 5 bases and J 0 bases, leaving 17 bases between the germline ends. The CDR3 is 16 amino acids. Germline assignment: CDR1 DFQATT and CDR2 SNEGSKA (reference sequence).

The CDR3 DNA sequence: TGTGCCAGCAGCGACCGGGACTACTACACCGGGGAGCTGTTTTTT. It codes for CASSDRDYYTGELFF. This chain joins TRBV7-2 and TRBJ2-2, with 7 nucleotides matching TRBD2. The V gene end was trimmed by 5 bases and the J gene end by 3 bases; junction bases not matched to a gene: 6. The germline V gene encodes CDR1 SGHTA and CDR2 FQGNSA. The length of the CDR3 is 15 residues. Using reference TRBV7-2 and TRBJ2-2 for the parts outside the CDR3, the full variable domain is GAGVSQSPSNKVTEKGKDVELRCDPISGHTALYWYRQSLGQGLEFLIYFQGNSAPDKSGLPSDRFSAERTGGSVSTLTIQRTQQEDSAVYLCASSDRDYYTGELFFGEGSRLTVL.

This clonotype was seen a few times. The chain joins TRBV18 to TRBJ2-1, with 7 positions matching TRBD2. Germline V gene lookup returns CDR1 KGHSH and CDR2 LQKENI. Trimming took 0 bases from V and 8 from J; bases not matched to a gene: 13. The CDR3 covers 17 residues. Here the CDR3 reads CASSPPAVGGWVDEQFF. The CDR3 nucleotides are TGTGCCAGCTCACCACCGGCAGTCGGGGGGTGGGTCGATGAGCAGTTCTTC.

This clonotype has just a few counts. The chain employs TRBV9 and TRBJ2-3; 10 nucleotides agree with TRBD1. V was pared by 3 bases and J by 4 bases, with 5 bases of the junction left unmatched. Per the germline V gene, CDR1 is SGDLS and CDR2 is YYNGEE. The CDR3 spans 15 residues. The CDR3 here is CASSAGQGLADTQYF. For the CDR3, the DNA is TGTGCCAGCAGCGCGGGACAGGGGCTCGCAGATACGCAGTATTTT. The entire variable domain, with the rest obtained from reference TRBV9 and TRBJ2-3, is as follows: DSGVTQTPKHLITATGQRVTLRCSPRSGDLSVYWYQQSLDQGLQFLIQYYNGEERAKGNILERFSAQQFPDLHSELNLSSLELGDSALYFCASSAGQGLADTQYFGPGTRLTVL.

This clonotype was seen only once. The gene calls are TRBV28 and TRBJ2-1; D ambiguous. The CDR3 runs to 12 residues. V lost 11 bases and J 4 bases, leaving 12 bases between the germline ends. Germline V lookup: CDR1 MDHEN, CDR2 SYDVKM. The CDR3 is CAGAPVYNEQFF. CDR3 coding DNA: TGTGCCGGCGCGCCAGTTTACAATGAGCAGTTCTTC. Using reference TRBV28 and TRBJ2-1 for the parts outside the CDR3, the full variable domain is DVKVTQSSRYLVKRTGEKVFLECVQDMDHENMFWYRQDPGLGLRLIYFSYDVKMKEKGDIPEGYSVSREKKERFSLILESASTNQTSMYLCAGAPVYNEQFFGPGTRLTVL.

This sequence joins TRBV2 and TRBJ1-5, with no clear D. The CDR3 spans 15 residues. With 0 bases removed from V and 0 bases from J, the gap between germline ends came to 6 bases. The germline V gene encodes CDR1 SNHLY and CDR2 FYNNEI. The CDR3 here is CASSEAPHSNQPQHF. As DNA, the CDR3 is TGTGCCAGCAGTGAAGCGCCCCATAGCAATCAGCCCCAGCATTTT.

The rearrangement links TRBV5-1 to TRBJ1-1, with TRBD1 as a possible D gene (5 bases). V lost 1 base and J 6 bases, leaving 13 bases between the germline ends. Per germline, CDR1 SGHRS and CDR2 YFSETQ. The CDR3 is 14 amino acids. CDR3 sequence reads: CASSLRMGPPEAFF. As DNA, the CDR3 is TGCGCCAGCAGCTTGAGGATGGGGCCGCCTGAAGCTTTCTTT.

This clonotype was counted only a few times. The CDR3 DNA reads as TGTGCCAGCAGCCAAGATCGGCGGGGGGCCTTCGGTGAGCAGTTCTTC. Its protein is CASSQDRRGAFGEQFF. This chain connects TRBV4-2 to TRBJ2-1, with TRBD2 matching 8 bases. The CDR3 is 16 amino acids. CDR1 is LGHNA and CDR2 is YNFKEQ in the germline V gene. V dropped 0 bases and J dropped 9; count of bases not matched to a gene: 10.

Only a few counts were recorded for this clonotype. The chain carries TRBV4-3 and TRBJ2-3, with TRBD2 matching 8 bases. CDR1 LGHNA and CDR2 YSLEER come from the germline V gene. V was pared by 1 base and J by 2 bases, with 11 bases of the junction left unmatched. The CDR3 runs 18 residues. CDR3 in DNA: TGCGCCAGCAGCCAAGTTGATAGCGGGGTTCCTTCCACAGATACGCAGTATTTT. Translating it yields CASSQVDSGVPSTDTQYF.

This clonotype was recorded many times. The V gene is TRBV2, the J gene TRBJ1-1, with D hard to call. V dropped 3 bases and J dropped 5 bases, with 7 bases sitting between them. From germline, CDR1 is SNHLY and CDR2 FYNNEI. The CDR3 spans 12 residues. CDR3 nucleotide sequence: TGTGCCAGCAGTGACCCGGGGACTGAAGCTTTCTTT. Translated: CASSDPGTEAFF.

The CDR3 is CASSSPVAGRGSGELFF. The CDR3 DNA reads as TGTGCCAGCAGTTCCCCCGTAGCGGGGAGGGGTAGCGGGGAGCTGTTTTTT. The chain carries TRBV6-2 or TRBV6-3 and TRBJ2-2, with 8 bases lining up with TRBD2. J lost 7 bases, V lost 4 bases, and 14 bases had no gene match. The germline CDR1 and CDR2 sequences are MNHEY and SVGEGT. The CDR3 totals 17 residues.

This clonotype has a handful of counts. This chain connects TRBV4-1 to TRBJ1-1; D remains unclear. V lost 0 bases and J 0 bases, leaving 5 bases between the germline ends. The length of the CDR3 is 14 residues. CDR1 is MGHRA, CDR2 YSYEKL, per germline. CDR3 nucleotide sequence: TGCGCCAGCAGCCAAGAGGGCATGAACACTGAAGCTTTCTTT. This gives the protein CASSQEGMNTEAFF.

The chain carries TRBV2 and TRBJ1-1; a weak D match, TRBD1 (5 bases). Per germline, CDR1 SNHLY and CDR2 FYNNEI. The V end lost 3 bases, the J end lost 4 bases, and 9 bases lay between the germline ends. CDR3 size: 13 residues. CDR3 in DNA: TGTGCCAGCAGTGATTGGGGACGCACTGAAGCTTTCTTT. Protein: CASSDWGRTEAFF. Full variable domain (missing parts from reference TRBV2 and TRBJ1-1): EPEVTQTPSHQVTQMGQEVILRCVPISNHLYFYWYRQILGQKVEFLVSFYNNEISEKSEIFDDQFSVERPDGSNFTLKIRSTKLEDSAMYFCASSDWGRTEAFFGQGTRLTVV.

This clonotype was counted ten times or more. V is TRBV11-2 and J is TRBJ2-1; the match to TRBD2 covers 12 bases. The CDR3 runs to 17 residues. Germline V CDR1 and CDR2: SGHAT, FQNNGV. Trimming took 5 bases from V and 0 from J; bases not matched to a gene: 5. CDR3 DNA sequence: TGTGCCAGCAGCCAGACGACTAGCGGGGGCTCCTACAATGAGCAGTTCTTC. Translating gives CASSQTTSGGSYNEQFF.

The chain employs TRBV7-2 and TRBJ2-3; TRBD2 agrees at 11 bases. The CDR3 has 19 residues. Germline CDR1 is SGHTA and CDR2 is FQGNSA. V gave up 1 base and J gave up 7 bases; unmatched junction bases: 16. The chain's CDR3 is CASSLVGRILAGVNNTQYF. CDR3 DNA sequence: TGTGCCAGCAGCTTAGTAGGGAGGATACTAGCGGGGGTGAATAATACGCAGTATTTT.